A selection of T cell receptor beta chains follows, all from one sample in a study of shared T cell receptors in the human thymus. Profiling relied on immunoSEQ multiplex PCR, and the TCRdb table lists in-frame clones only, not all of them. The sample has hundreds of thousands of clones, approximately 80% seen once. The same sample was also studied in work on human thymus T cells.

Sequencing input: thymocytes. These receptors were collected from a boy in the first two years of life with a congenital heart defect. Both conserved end residues are part of each CDR3. A D gene is named only where the DNA matches it firmly. Size tells how often a clone was seen (once, few, many) or the class of an expanded clone, and some rows leave it out.

CDR3 DNA: TGTGCCAGTAGTAAGCCGGGCGGGACCCAGAGAAGAGATACGCAGTATTTT
CDR3 protein: CASSKPGGTQRRDTQYF
J gene: TRBJ2-3
clone size: once
D gene: .
V gene: TRBV19

CDR3 DNA: TGTGCCACCAGTCGAACCGGGACAGGGCTCGGCTACACCTTC
CDR3 protein: CATSRTGTGLGYTF
J gene: TRBJ1-2
clone size: .
D gene: TRBD1
V gene: TRBV15

CDR3 DNA: TGTGCCAGCAGTGTGGTTCCCGGGACAGGGAAGTTGGTCGGATATGGGCAGTACTTC
CDR3 protein: CASSVVPGTGKLVGYGQYF
J gene: TRBJ2-7
clone size: .
D gene: TRBD1
V gene: TRBV6-4

CDR3 DNA: TGTGCCAGCAGCTTAGCGACGGGACAGCCTAATGAAAAACTGTTTTTT
CDR3 protein: CASSLATGQPNEKLFF
J gene: TRBJ1-4
clone size: once
D gene: TRBD1
V gene: TRBV7-6

CDR3 DNA: TGCGCCAGCAGCCAAACCTGGCCTAGCGGGAGCAGGGACGAGCAGTACTTC
CDR3 protein: CASSQTWPSGSRDEQYF
J gene: TRBJ2-7
clone size: .
D gene: TRBD2
V gene: TRBV4-1

CDR3 DNA: TGTGCCAGCAGCTTAGCGGGACAGGAGAGCTCCTACGAGCAGTACTTC
CDR3 protein: CASSLAGQESSYEQYF
J gene: TRBJ2-7
clone size: .
D gene: TRBD1
V gene: TRBV11-1

CDR3 DNA: TGTGCCAGCAGACCGAGCTCCTACAATGAGCAGTTCTTC
CDR3 protein: CASRPSSYNEQFF
J gene: TRBJ2-1
clone size: once
D gene: .
V gene: TRBV6-5

CDR3 DNA: TGTGCCAGCAGCTCGGGACTAGCCTACAATGAGCAGTTCTTC
CDR3 protein: CASSSGLAYNEQFF
J gene: TRBJ2-1
clone size: .
D gene: TRBD2
V gene: TRBV5-6

CDR3 DNA: TGTGCCAGCAGCCAAACAGGGAGAGGAGGCACAGATACGCAGTATTTT
CDR3 protein: CASSQTGRGGTDTQYF
J gene: TRBJ2-3
clone size: .
D gene: .
V gene: TRBV4-2

CDR3 DNA: TGCGCCAGCAGCTTGGTAGCGGGAGATATCACCGGGGAGCTGTTTTTT
CDR3 protein: CASSLVAGDITGELFF
J gene: TRBJ2-2
clone size: .
D gene: TRBD2
V gene: TRBV5-1

CDR3 DNA: TGTGCCAGCAGCTTTCGATCGGACAAGGGATCTTATAGCAATCAGCCCCAGCATTTT
CDR3 protein: CASSFRSDKGSYSNQPQHF
J gene: TRBJ1-5
clone size: .
D gene: .
V gene: TRBV28

CDR3 DNA: TGTGCCAGCAGCTCTTACCCTGAGCGGGAGAGGGAAGAGACCCAGTACTTC
CDR3 protein: CASSSYPEREREETQYF
J gene: TRBJ2-5
clone size: few
D gene: TRBD2
V gene: TRBV11-2

CDR3 DNA: TGTGCCATCAGTTTGGTCGAAGGCGACTATCCCTCTGGGGCCAACGTCCTGACTTTC
CDR3 protein: CAISLVEGDYPSGANVLTF
J gene: TRBJ2-6
clone size: .
D gene: .
V gene: TRBV10-3

CDR3 DNA: TGTGCCAGCAGTGAATGGGGGGGGACCGGGGAGCTGTTTTTT
CDR3 protein: CASSEWGGTGELFF
J gene: TRBJ2-2
clone size: .
D gene: TRBD2
V gene: TRBV25-1

CDR3 DNA: TGCGCCAGCAGCTTGAGGGGGTACAATGAGCAGTTCTTC
CDR3 protein: CASSLRGYNEQFF
J gene: TRBJ2-1
clone size: few
D gene: .
V gene: TRBV5-1

CDR3 DNA: TGCGCCAGCAGCCAAGAGTCGGGAGGAGATCTAGGGGGACGCAATGAGCAGTTCTTC
CDR3 protein: CASSQESGGDLGGRNEQFF
J gene: TRBJ2-1
clone size: .
D gene: .
V gene: TRBV4-3

CDR3 DNA: TGTGCCAGCAGCCCCAAAGACAGGGGGCGCGAACCCACTGAAGCTTTCTTT
CDR3 protein: CASSPKDRGREPTEAFF
J gene: TRBJ1-1
clone size: .
D gene: TRBD1
V gene: TRBV7-2

CDR3 DNA: TGTGCCAGCAGCCAAGGGTACGGCGGGGAAGCTTTCTTT
CDR3 protein: CASSQGYGGEAFF
J gene: TRBJ1-1
clone size: .
D gene: .
V gene: TRBV14

CDR3 DNA: TGTGCCAGCAGCGCCATCGAAGCGGCACCCGGCCACAATGAGCAGTTCTTC
CDR3 protein: CASSAIEAAPGHNEQFF
J gene: TRBJ2-1
clone size: .
D gene: .
V gene: TRBV13

CDR3 DNA: TGCGCCAGCAGCCCAACAACTAGCGGGAGGGCCTACGAGCAGTACTTC
CDR3 protein: CASSPTTSGRAYEQYF
J gene: TRBJ2-7
clone size: .
D gene: TRBD2
V gene: TRBV4-3

CDR3 DNA: TGTGCCATCAGTGAGGGGGGCCCTACTAGCGGGAGCCTCTACGAGCAGTACTTC
CDR3 protein: CAISEGGPTSGSLYEQYF
J gene: TRBJ2-7
clone size: .
D gene: TRBD2
V gene: TRBV10-3

CDR3 DNA: TGCGCCAGCAGCTCTGAGGAGGGGTATGGCTACACCTTC
CDR3 protein: CASSSEEGYGYTF
J gene: TRBJ1-2
clone size: .
D gene: .
V gene: TRBV5-1

CDR3 DNA: TGTGCCAGCAAGTACGGAGGGGAGCAGTACTTC
CDR3 protein: CASKYGGEQYF
J gene: TRBJ2-7
clone size: .
D gene: .
V gene: TRBV25-1

CDR3 DNA: TGTGCCAGCGAGCCTCGGACAGGGGGTGAAAAACTGTTTTTT
CDR3 protein: CASEPRTGGEKLFF
J gene: TRBJ1-4
clone size: .
D gene: TRBD1
V gene: TRBV28

CDR3 DNA: TGTGCCAGCAGCATCGGACTAGCGGCCTCCTACGAGCAGTACTTC
CDR3 protein: CASSIGLAASYEQYF
J gene: TRBJ2-7
clone size: .
D gene: TRBD2
V gene: TRBV7-2

CDR3 DNA: TGTGCCAGCAGCTTAGGCGACAGGAGGAGGAACACTGAAGCTTTCTTT
CDR3 protein: CASSLGDRRRNTEAFF
J gene: TRBJ1-1
clone size: once
D gene: .
V gene: TRBV11-1

CDR3 DNA: TGTGCCAGCAGCTTCAACAGGGGAGGATTGGCTTTCTTT
CDR3 protein: CASSFNRGGLAFF
J gene: TRBJ1-1
clone size: .
D gene: TRBD1
V gene: TRBV5-6

CDR3 DNA: TGTGCCAGTAGTGGGACAGGGGGAGGCTGGGGCTATGGCTACACCTTC
CDR3 protein: CASSGTGGGWGYGYTF
J gene: TRBJ1-2
clone size: few
D gene: TRBD1
V gene: TRBV19

CDR3 DNA: TGTGCCAGCAGTTTTCGACAGGGCAACTCCTACGAGCAGTACTTC
CDR3 protein: CASSFRQGNSYEQYF
J gene: TRBJ2-7
clone size: .
D gene: TRBD1
V gene: TRBV6-5

CDR3 DNA: TGTGCCAGCAGCTCCTGGGAGCGGCCCTACGAGCAGTACTTC
CDR3 protein: CASSSWERPYEQYF
J gene: TRBJ2-7
clone size: .
D gene: .
V gene: TRBV7-2

CDR3 DNA: TGTGCCAGCAGCCCGCGGGACTCCTTGCCCTACAATGAGCAGTTCTTC
CDR3 protein: CASSPRDSLPYNEQFF
J gene: TRBJ2-1
clone size: few
D gene: .
V gene: TRBV7-6

CDR3 DNA: TGTGCCAGTAGAGACAGGGGGAAACATAATGAAAAACTGTTTTTT
CDR3 protein: CASRDRGKHNEKLFF
J gene: TRBJ1-4
clone size: .
D gene: TRBD1
V gene: TRBV19

CDR3 DNA: TGTGCCAGCAGTCCCCTCCGGTCCTGGTGGGGCAATTCCGAGCAGTACTTC
CDR3 protein: CASSPLRSWWGNSEQYF
J gene: TRBJ2-7
clone size: .
D gene: .
V gene: TRBV2

CDR3 DNA: TGTGCCAGCAGCTTGAACGGGACTAGCGGTAACAATGAGCAGTTCTTC
CDR3 protein: CASSLNGTSGNNEQFF
J gene: TRBJ2-1
clone size: .
D gene: TRBD2
V gene: TRBV5-4

CDR3 DNA: TGTGCCAGCAGTGACTCTTCAGGGGTCACAGATACGCAGTATTTT
CDR3 protein: CASSDSSGVTDTQYF
J gene: TRBJ2-3
clone size: .
D gene: .
V gene: TRBV6-4

CDR3 DNA: TGTGCCAGCAGCTGGGGACAGACCTACGAGCAGTACTTC
CDR3 protein: CASSWGQTYEQYF
J gene: TRBJ2-7
clone size: .
D gene: TRBD1
V gene: TRBV5-4

CDR3 DNA: TGTGCCAGCAGCGTAGCTAGGGGATCATACACCGGGGAGCTGTTTTTT
CDR3 protein: CASSVARGSYTGELFF
J gene: TRBJ2-2
clone size: .
D gene: .
V gene: TRBV9

CDR3 DNA: TGTGCCAGCAGCTGCCGGGACACCGAAGAGACCCAGTACTTC
CDR3 protein: CASSCRDTEETQYF
J gene: TRBJ2-5
clone size: .
D gene: .
V gene: TRBV7-7

CDR3 DNA: TGTGCCAGCAGTACCAAACCGTCGACTAGCGGGTCGGGAGGTGAGCAGTTCTTC
CDR3 protein: CASSTKPSTSGSGGEQFF
J gene: TRBJ2-1
clone size: .
D gene: TRBD2
V gene: TRBV28

CDR3 DNA: TGTGCCAGCAGTAAGGGACTAGCGGGCCACAATGAGCAGTTCTTC
CDR3 protein: CASSKGLAGHNEQFF
J gene: TRBJ2-1
clone size: .
D gene: TRBD2
V gene: TRBV2

CDR3 DNA: TGTGCCGGACGCCTCAGGGGTTATACTGAAGCTTTCTTT
CDR3 protein: CAGRLRGYTEAFF
J gene: TRBJ1-1
clone size: once
D gene: .
V gene: TRBV27

CDR3 DNA: TGTGCCAGCTCACCCCTACTAGCGGCCTACCCATACAATGAGCAGTTCTTC
CDR3 protein: CASSPLLAAYPYNEQFF
J gene: TRBJ2-1
clone size: .
D gene: TRBD2
V gene: TRBV18

CDR3 DNA: TGTGCCAGCAGTGAATGGTTAAGGGAACTAGCGAATAACACCGGGGAGCTGTTTTTT
CDR3 protein: CASSEWLRELANNTGELFF
J gene: TRBJ2-2
clone size: .
D gene: TRBD2
V gene: TRBV6-1

CDR3 DNA: TGTGCCAGCAGCCCCCGAGGGCAGACGTCCTACGAGCAGTACTTC
CDR3 protein: CASSPRGQTSYEQYF
J gene: TRBJ2-7
clone size: .
D gene: .
V gene: TRBV21-1

CDR3 DNA: TGCGCCAGCAGGAACTATGTTGAGGTCGGGAGCCTGAGCACAGATACGCAGTATTTT
CDR3 protein: CASRNYVEVGSLSTDTQYF
J gene: TRBJ2-3
clone size: .
D gene: .
V gene: TRBV5-1

CDR3 DNA: TGTGTTTGGGACAGGGGCCGAAACACTGAAGCTTTCTTT
CDR3 protein: CVWDRGRNTEAFF
J gene: TRBJ1-1
clone size: few
D gene: TRBD1
V gene: TRBV30

CDR3 DNA: TGTGCCAGCAGGGGACACTCCAACACTGAAGCTTTCTTT
CDR3 protein: CASRGHSNTEAFF
J gene: TRBJ1-1
clone size: .
D gene: .
V gene: TRBV6-1

CDR3 DNA: TGTGCCAGCAGTGGCCTAGCGGAGCCTTACAATGAGCAGTTCTTC
CDR3 protein: CASSGLAEPYNEQFF
J gene: TRBJ2-1
clone size: .
D gene: TRBD2
V gene: TRBV6-1

CDR3 DNA: TGCGCCAGCAGCCAAGTCCGGGACAGGCCTAGGGACGAGCAGTACTTC
CDR3 protein: CASSQVRDRPRDEQYF
J gene: TRBJ2-7
clone size: .
D gene: TRBD1
V gene: TRBV4-3

CDR3 DNA: TGTGCCAGCAGCCAAGGAAAACCCTTGACAGGGAACGAGCAGTACTTC
CDR3 protein: CASSQGKPLTGNEQYF
J gene: TRBJ2-7
clone size: .
D gene: TRBD1
V gene: TRBV14

CDR3 DNA: TGTGCCCCGACCTGTAGCGGCCATTGCTACGAGCAGTACTTC
CDR3 protein: CAPTCSGHCYEQYF
J gene: TRBJ2-7
clone size: .
D gene: .
V gene: TRBV11-2

CDR3 DNA: TGTGCCAGCAGCCAAGAATTTCCACTAGCGGGAGGGCCGGGGCAAGAGACCCAGTACTTC
CDR3 protein: CASSQEFPLAGGPGQETQYF
J gene: TRBJ2-5
clone size: .
D gene: TRBD2
V gene: TRBV4-2